This T cell receptor beta chain was identified in a study of post-analysis software for immune sequencing data (dated by TCRdb to about 2015). About the investigation overall: Recorded disease courses included relapsing-remitting, secondary progressive and progressive-relapsing multiple sclerosis, with some patients lacking subtype annotation. The patient repertoires were set against about eleven previously published healthy control repertoires from donors whose ages ranged from roughly 6 to 26 years. A subset of samples was prepared in parallel using single-end sample barcoding, then pooled and co-amplified after Illumina adapter ligation.

To demonstrate the VDJtools post-analysis software, the study profiled TCR beta repertoires from the peripheral blood of around 13 young patients with multiple sclerosis. Multiple sclerosis patients were children and adolescents aged roughly 6 to 17 years. This clonotype was recorded a few times. Its target antigen remains unknown. Per-base qualities were not stored, and no clone one base away is much larger. The investigation overall reported the following: Multiple sclerosis patients had significantly lower normalized Chao1 diversity than controls, a result that suggests substantial peripheral T-cell clonal expansion. The control group was slightly older than the multiple sclerosis patient group. Significantly higher frequencies in patients than in controls were found for roughly 5 TRBV segments, including TRBV5-6, TRBV5-1 and TRBV20-1. Direct clustering with F measure revealed strong co-clustering of samples prepared in the same batch, which led to a batch-effect correction.

The library was obtained by PCR. The sequencer listed for this sample is Illumina HiSeq 2500. Unique molecular identifiers were incorporated into TCR beta cDNA libraries to reduce PCR and sequencing biases. Every 1 to 10 million input T cells yielded approximately 500,000 cDNA molecules, meaning each molecule approximated one T cell. Patient libraries were prepared and sequenced with the same protocol used for the earlier healthy control dataset. Samples belonging to the same batch were prepared together, multiplexed and sequenced on a shared HiSeq lane. The original methods were these. MIGEC handled the raw barcoded reads, throwing out single-read molecular identifier groups before consensus assembly and CDR3 extraction. Clonotype tables were post-analysed with VDJtools, and diversity was normalized by down-sampling all datasets to the smallest sample size. Repertoire overlap clustering matched CDR3 amino acid but not nucleotide sequences to correct batch-related cross-sample contamination. TCRdb's own reprocessing of the public reads used fastp at Q25 and MiXCR and kept productive beta chains. Each entry is one CDR3 protein sequence, shown with its most common DNA and genes. Clone size and V and J calls follow TCRdb, not the original study. This sample gives about 540,000 distinct CDR3 sequences in total; around 36% of them show up just once. The top ten constitute around 6.1% of the sample.

The CDR3 starts with the cysteine, ends with the phenylalanine, and has 11 residues. Solely the CDR3 DNA is kept, with 33 bases framed from the first base. Taken from the germline V gene, the CDR1 and CDR2 loops are SQVTM and ANQGSEA. The junction shows trimming of 5 bases on V and 3 bases on J, plus 8 bases between the germline ends. The V gene is TRBV29-1 and the J gene is TRBJ2-7; a tentative D call is TRBD2 (5 bases match). Sequenced material: blood. The source of this sequence is a girl aged 2-17 years with multiple sclerosis. This receptor carries the CDR3 CSVPAGYEQYF. In nucleotides, the sequence is TGCAGCGTTCCGGCGGGCTACGAGCAGTACTTC.